This record concerns one TCR beta chain sequence. 60 Vbeta and 13 Jbeta primers were used in PCR. Measured with immunoSEQ multiplex PCR; TCRdb has only the in-frame clones, and not every one. The table has 130,000 or so clones, around 84% seen once; the top ten hold 2.5% to 3%. The ends were cut back, 2 bases at V and 8 bases at J, with 18 bases in the middle. Germline V gene lookup returns CDR1 LGHNA and CDR2 YNFKEQ. There are 16 residues in the CDR3. This sample stems from a study of cytomegalovirus exposure and HLA in healthy donors. The overall study: An early release of data contained 75 million to 100 million unique TCRs, which came from HLA-typed donors.

This chain links TRBV4-2 with TRBJ1-4; possible D gene TRBD1, 6 bases. Sequenced: PBMCs. This sequence originates from a woman younger than 30 in good health and CMV-seropositive. CDR3 DNA: TGTGCCAGCAGCCAACGTAATGAGATAACAGGGGAAAAACTGTTTTTT. This gives the protein CASSQRNEITGEKLFF.